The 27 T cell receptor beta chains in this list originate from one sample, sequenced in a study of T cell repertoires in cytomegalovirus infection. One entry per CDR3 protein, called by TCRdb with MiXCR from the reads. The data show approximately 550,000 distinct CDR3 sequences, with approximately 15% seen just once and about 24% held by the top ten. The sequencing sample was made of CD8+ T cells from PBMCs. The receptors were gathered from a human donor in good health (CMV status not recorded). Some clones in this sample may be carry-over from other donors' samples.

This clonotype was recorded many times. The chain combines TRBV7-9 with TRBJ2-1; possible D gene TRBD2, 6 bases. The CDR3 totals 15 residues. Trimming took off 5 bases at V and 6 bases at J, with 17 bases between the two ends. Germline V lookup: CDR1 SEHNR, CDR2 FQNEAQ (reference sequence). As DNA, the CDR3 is TGTGCCAGCAGCGGGACTCGCTCGGGTACCAATGAGCAGTTCTTC. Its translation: CASSGTRSGTNEQFF.

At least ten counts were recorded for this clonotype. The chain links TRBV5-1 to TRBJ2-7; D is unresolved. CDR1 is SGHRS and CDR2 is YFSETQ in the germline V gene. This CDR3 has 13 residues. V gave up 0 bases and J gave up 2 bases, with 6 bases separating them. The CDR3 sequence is CASSLDATYEQYF. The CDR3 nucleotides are TGCGCCAGCAGCTTGGACGCGACCTACGAGCAGTACTTC.

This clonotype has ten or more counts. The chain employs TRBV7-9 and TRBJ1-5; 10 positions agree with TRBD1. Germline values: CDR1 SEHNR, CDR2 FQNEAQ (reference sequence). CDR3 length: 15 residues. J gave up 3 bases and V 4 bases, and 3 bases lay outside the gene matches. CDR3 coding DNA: TGTGCCAGCAGCTCGGGACAGGGGATCAATCAGCCCCAGCATTTT. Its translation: CASSSGQGINQPQHF.

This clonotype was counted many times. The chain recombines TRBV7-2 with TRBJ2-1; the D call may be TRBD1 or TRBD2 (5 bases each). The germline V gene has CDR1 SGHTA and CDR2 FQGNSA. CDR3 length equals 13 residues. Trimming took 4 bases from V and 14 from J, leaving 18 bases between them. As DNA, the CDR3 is TGTGCCAGCAGCTCCGCGCCCGGGGCTAGGGAGTTCTTC. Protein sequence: CASSSAPGAREFF.

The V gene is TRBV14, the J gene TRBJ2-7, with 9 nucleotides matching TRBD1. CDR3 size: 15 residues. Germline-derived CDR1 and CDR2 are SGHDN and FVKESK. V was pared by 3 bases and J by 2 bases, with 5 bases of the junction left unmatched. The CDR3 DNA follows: TGTGCCAGCAGCCAGCGGGACAGGGCAACCTACGAGCAGTACTTC. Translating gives CASSQRDRATYEQYF.

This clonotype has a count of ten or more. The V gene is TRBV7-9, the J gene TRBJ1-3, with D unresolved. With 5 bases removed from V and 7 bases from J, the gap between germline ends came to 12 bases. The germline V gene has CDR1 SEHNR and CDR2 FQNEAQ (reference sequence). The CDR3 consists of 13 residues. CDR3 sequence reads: CASSQKNPNTIYF. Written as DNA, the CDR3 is TGTGCCAGCAGCCAGAAGAACCCGAACACCATATATTTT.

CDR3 sequence: CSAYSGGGASEQFF. The DNA of the CDR3 is TGCAGTGCATATAGTGGCGGGGGGGCCAGCGAGCAGTTCTTC. This chain joins TRBV20-1 and TRBJ2-1; the match to TRBD2 covers 9 bases. V trimming: 6 bases; J trimming: 10 bases; junction bases outside the gene matches: 13. Germline assignment: CDR1 DFQATT and CDR2 SNEGSKA (reference sequence). There are 14 residues in the CDR3.

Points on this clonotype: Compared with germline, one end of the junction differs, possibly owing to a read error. The CDR3 spells CASSAGQGSQSQHF. DNA for the CDR3: TGTGCCAGCAGCGCGGGACAGGGTAGTCAGTCCCAGCATTTT. J is TRBJ1-5 and V is TRBV13; 9 bases line up with TRBD1. Germline V gene data show CDR1 as PRHDT and CDR2 as FYEKMQ (reference sequence). CDR3 size: 14 residues.

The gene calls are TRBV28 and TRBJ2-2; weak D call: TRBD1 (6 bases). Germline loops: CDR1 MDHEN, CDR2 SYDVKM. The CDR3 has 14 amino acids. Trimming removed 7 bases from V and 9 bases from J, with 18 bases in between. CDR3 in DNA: TGTGCCAGCAAACCGGGACAAACGAACAGGGAGCTGTTTTTT. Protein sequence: CASKPGQTNRELFF.

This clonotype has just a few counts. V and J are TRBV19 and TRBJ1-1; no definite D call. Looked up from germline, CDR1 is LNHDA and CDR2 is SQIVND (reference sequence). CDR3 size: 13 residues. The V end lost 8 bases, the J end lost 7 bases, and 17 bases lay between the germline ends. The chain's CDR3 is CASFGWENIEAFF. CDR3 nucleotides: TGTGCCAGTTTTGGGTGGGAAAATATTGAAGCTTTCTTT.

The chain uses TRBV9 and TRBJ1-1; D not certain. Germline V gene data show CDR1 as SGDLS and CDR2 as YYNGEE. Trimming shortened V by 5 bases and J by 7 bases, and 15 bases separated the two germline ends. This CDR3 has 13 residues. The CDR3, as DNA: TGTGCCAGCAGTGGAAAGGAGGCATATGAAGCTTTCTTT. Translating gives CASSGKEAYEAFF.

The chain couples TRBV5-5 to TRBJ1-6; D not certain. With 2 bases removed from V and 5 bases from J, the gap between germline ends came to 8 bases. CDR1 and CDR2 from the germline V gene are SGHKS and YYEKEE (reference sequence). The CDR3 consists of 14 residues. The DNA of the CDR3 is TGTGCCAGCAGCTTTGGGCAGAATAATTCACCCCTCCACTTT. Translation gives CASSFGQNNSPLHF.

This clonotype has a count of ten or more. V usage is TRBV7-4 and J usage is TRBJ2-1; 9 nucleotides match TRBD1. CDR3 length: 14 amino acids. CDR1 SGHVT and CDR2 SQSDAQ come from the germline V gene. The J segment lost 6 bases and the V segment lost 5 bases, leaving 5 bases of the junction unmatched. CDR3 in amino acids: CASSRDREGNEQFF. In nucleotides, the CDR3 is TGTGCCAGCAGCCGGGACAGGGAGGGCAATGAGCAGTTCTTC.

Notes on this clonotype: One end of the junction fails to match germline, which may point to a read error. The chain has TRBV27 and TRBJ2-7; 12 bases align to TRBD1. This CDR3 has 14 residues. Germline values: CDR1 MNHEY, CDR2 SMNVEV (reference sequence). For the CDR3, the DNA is TGTGACAGCAGGGGACAGGGGGCCCTCTACGAGCAGTACTTC. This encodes CDSRGQGALYEQYF.

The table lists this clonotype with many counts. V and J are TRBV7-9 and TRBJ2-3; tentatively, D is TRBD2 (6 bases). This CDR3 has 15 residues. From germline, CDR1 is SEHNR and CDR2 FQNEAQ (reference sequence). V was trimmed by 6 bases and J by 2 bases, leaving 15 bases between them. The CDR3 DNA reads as TGTGCCAGCAGTCCTGGGGGGAGTCACACAGATACGCAGTATTTT. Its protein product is CASSPGGSHTDTQYF. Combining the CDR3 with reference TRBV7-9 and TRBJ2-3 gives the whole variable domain DTGVSQNPRHKITKRGQNVTFRCDPISEHNRLYWYRQTLGQGPEFLTYFQNEAQLEKSRLLSDRFSAERPKGSFSTLEIQRTEQGDSAMYLCASSPGGSHTDTQYFGPGTRLTVL.

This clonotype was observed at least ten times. Here the CDR3 reads CASSLSGEQYF. The CDR3, as DNA: TGTGCCAGCAGCCTTAGCGGTGAGCAGTACTTC. The chain joins TRBV27 to TRBJ2-7; tentatively, D is TRBD2 (6 bases). V lost 6 bases to trimming and J lost 7 bases, with 10 bases between them. The CDR3 extends over 11 amino acids. Germline lookup yields CDR1 MNHEY and CDR2 SMNVEV (reference sequence).

CDR3 sequence: CASSLSIVGGGNQPQHF. CDR3 nucleotides: TGTGCCAGCAGTTTATCGATAGTCGGGGGAGGCAATCAGCCCCAGCATTTT. The V and J genes are TRBV27 and TRBJ1-5; D may be TRBD1 (5 bases). V gave up 0 bases and J gave up 2 bases, with 14 bases separating them. The CDR3 has 17 residues. CDR1 is MNHEY and CDR2 is SMNVEV in the germline V gene (reference sequence).

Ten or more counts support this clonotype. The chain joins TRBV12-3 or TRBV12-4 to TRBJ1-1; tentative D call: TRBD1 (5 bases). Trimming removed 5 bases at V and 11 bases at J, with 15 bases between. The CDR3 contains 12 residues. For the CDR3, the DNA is TGTGCCAGCAGTCTAACAAATGGGGGGGCTTTCTTT. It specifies CASSLTNGGAFF.

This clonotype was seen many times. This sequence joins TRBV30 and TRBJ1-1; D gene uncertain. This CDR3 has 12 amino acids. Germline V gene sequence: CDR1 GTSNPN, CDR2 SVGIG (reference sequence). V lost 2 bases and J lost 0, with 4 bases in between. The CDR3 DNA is TGTGCCTGGAGTCCGGTGAACACTGAAGCTTTCTTT. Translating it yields CAWSPVNTEAFF.

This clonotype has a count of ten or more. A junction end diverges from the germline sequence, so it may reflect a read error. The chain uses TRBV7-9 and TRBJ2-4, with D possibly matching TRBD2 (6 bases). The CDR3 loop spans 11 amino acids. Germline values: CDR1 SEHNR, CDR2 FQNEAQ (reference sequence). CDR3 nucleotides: TGTGCCAGCATTGAGGGCGGGATATTAGGGTTC. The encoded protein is CASIEGGILGF.

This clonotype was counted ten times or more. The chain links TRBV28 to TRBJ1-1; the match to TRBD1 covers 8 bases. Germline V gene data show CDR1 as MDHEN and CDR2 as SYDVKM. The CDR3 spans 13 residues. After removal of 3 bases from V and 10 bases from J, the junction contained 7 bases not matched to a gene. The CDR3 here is CASSFGQGNLAFF. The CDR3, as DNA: TGTGCCAGCAGTTTCGGACAGGGTAACTTAGCTTTCTTT.

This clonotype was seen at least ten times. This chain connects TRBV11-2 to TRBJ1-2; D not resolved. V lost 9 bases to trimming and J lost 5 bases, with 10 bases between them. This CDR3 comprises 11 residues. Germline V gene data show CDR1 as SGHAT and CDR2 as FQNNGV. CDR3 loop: CASGHGYGYTF. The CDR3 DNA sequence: TGTGCCAGTGGGCATGGGTATGGCTACACCTTC.

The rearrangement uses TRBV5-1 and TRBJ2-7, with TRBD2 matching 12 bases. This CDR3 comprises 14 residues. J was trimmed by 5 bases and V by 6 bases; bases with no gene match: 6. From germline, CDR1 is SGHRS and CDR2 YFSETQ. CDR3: CASKKTSGSHEQYF. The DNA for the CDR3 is TGCGCCAGCAAGAAGACTAGCGGGAGTCACGAGCAGTACTTC. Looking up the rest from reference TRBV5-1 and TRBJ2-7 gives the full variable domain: KAGVTQTPRYLIKTRGQQVTLSCSPISGHRSVSWYQQTPGQGLQFLFEYFSETQRNKGNFPGRFSGRQFSNSRSEMNVSTLELGDSALYLCASKKTSGSHEQYFGPGTRLTVT.

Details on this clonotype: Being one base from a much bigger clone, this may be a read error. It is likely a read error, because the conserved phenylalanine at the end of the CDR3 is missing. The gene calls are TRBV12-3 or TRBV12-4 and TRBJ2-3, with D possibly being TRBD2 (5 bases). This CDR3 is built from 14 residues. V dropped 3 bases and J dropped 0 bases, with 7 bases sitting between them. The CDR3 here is CASSFQRSTDTQYY. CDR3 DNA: TGTGCCAGCAGTTTCCAGCGGAGCACAGATACGCAGTATTAT.

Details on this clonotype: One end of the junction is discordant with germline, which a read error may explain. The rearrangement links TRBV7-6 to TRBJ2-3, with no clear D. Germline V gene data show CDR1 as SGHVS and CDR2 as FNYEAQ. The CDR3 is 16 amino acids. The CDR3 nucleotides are TGTGCCAGCAGCACACTCATAGCTGGAGATACAGATACGCCGTATTTT. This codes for CASSTLIAGDTDTPYF.

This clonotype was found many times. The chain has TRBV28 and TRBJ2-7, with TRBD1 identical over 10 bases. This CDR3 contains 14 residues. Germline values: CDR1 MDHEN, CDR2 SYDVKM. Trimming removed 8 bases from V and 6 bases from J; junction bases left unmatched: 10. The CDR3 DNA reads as TGTGCCAGCGGAACGGGACAGGGGATCGGCGAGCAGTACTTC. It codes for CASGTGQGIGEQYF.

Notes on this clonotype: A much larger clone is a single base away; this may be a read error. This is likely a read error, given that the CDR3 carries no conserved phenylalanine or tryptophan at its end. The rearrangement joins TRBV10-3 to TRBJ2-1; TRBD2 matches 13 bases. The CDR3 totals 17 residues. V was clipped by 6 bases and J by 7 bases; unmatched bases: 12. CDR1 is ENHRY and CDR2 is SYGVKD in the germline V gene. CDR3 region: CAISRGGTSGIFNEQFL. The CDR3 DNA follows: TGTGCCATCAGCCGAGGTGGGACTAGCGGGATTTTTAATGAGCAGTTCTTA.